The 9 T cell receptor beta chains presented below share a single source sample, sequenced in a study of cytomegalovirus exposure and HLA in healthy donors. The PCR made use of 60 Vbeta and 13 Jbeta primers. Data came from immunoSEQ multiplex PCR; TCRdb stores just in-frame clones and leaves some out. Among around 55,000 clones listed, about three quarters were seen once. The sample taken for sequencing was PBMCs. These TCRs come from a female donor in good health and CMV-seronegative.

This chain links TRBV29-1 with TRBJ1-1; 8 nucleotides match TRBD1. CDR3 length: 14 amino acids. The V gene end was trimmed by 6 bases and the J gene end by 1 base; junction bases not matched to a gene: 7. CDR1 is SQVTM, CDR2 ANQGSEA, per germline. CDR3 sequence (DNA): TGCAGCGTGGAAAAACAGGGGGGGAACACTGAAGCTTTCTTT. Amino acid sequence: CSVEKQGGNTEAFF.

The chain joins TRBV18 to TRBJ1-3; no reliable D call. CDR3 length: 15 residues. V lost 0 bases to trimming and J lost 4 bases, with 10 bases between them. Germline V gives CDR1 KGHSH, CDR2 LQKENI. CDR3: CASSPPRVLGNTIYF. CDR3 in DNA: TGTGCCAGCTCACCACCGAGGGTTCTCGGAAACACCATATATTTT.

The genes are TRBV9 and TRBJ2-7; TRBD1 is a possible D gene (6 bases). This CDR3 has 13 residues. The V end was cut by 4 bases, the J end by 5 bases, with 13 bases between. Germline CDR1 reads SGDLS; CDR2 reads YYNGEE. CDR3 amino acids: CASSLRAGDEQYF. CDR3 DNA: TGTGCCAGCAGCCTTAGGGCAGGGGACGAGCAGTACTTC.

The CDR3 protein is CASSLAEHRNYEQYF. CDR3 DNA sequence: TGTGCCAGCAGCTTGGCGGAGCACCGCAACTACGAGCAGTACTTC. This chain joins TRBV5-6 and TRBJ2-7, with D hard to call. This CDR3 comprises 15 residues. Per germline, CDR1 SGHDT and CDR2 YYEEEE. V was cut by 0 bases and J by 3 bases, with 13 bases left in between.

This clone was detected only a few times. This chain uses TRBV20-1 with TRBJ2-5, with D tentatively TRBD1 (5 bases). Germline V lookup: CDR1 DFQATT, CDR2 SNEGSKA (reference sequence). The length of the CDR3 is 11 residues. The V end was cut by 5 bases, the J end by 3 bases, with 7 bases between. The CDR3 DNA follows: TGCAGTGCTTCGACAGAAGAGACCCAGTACTTC. It encodes CSASTEETQYF.

The chain couples TRBV11-2 to TRBJ2-7; D might be TRBD1 (6 bases). This CDR3 contains 16 residues. Germline V lookup: CDR1 SGHAT, CDR2 FQNNGV. Deletions cut 5 bases from V and 3 bases from J, with 20 bases between. As DNA, the CDR3 is TGTGCCAGCAGCCCGGAAGCGGAGGTCAGGGGCTACGAGCAGTACTTC. It codes for CASSPEAEVRGYEQYF.

V is TRBV5-1 and J is TRBJ2-5; D possibly corresponds to TRBD2 (5 bases). CDR1 and CDR2 from the germline V gene are SGHRS and YFSETQ. V was shortened by 4 bases and J by 3 bases, with 13 bases between the two germline ends. This CDR3 has 14 amino acids. The CDR3 nucleotides read TGCGCCAGCAGCGTTCGCTCGAGGGAAGAGACCCAGTACTTC. Protein sequence: CASSVRSREETQYF.

The chain carries TRBV2 and TRBJ2-7; 11 bases align to TRBD1. CDR3 length: 14 amino acids. Trimming cost V 6 bases and J 3 bases; bases outside gene matches: 4. Germline assignment: CDR1 SNHLY and CDR2 FYNNEI. For the CDR3, the DNA is TGTGCCAGCAGATCCGGGACAGGGGGCTACGAGCAGTACTTC. Amino acid sequence: CASRSGTGGYEQYF.

V and J are TRBV27 and TRBJ2-3; 9 nucleotides line up with TRBD2. The germline V gene has CDR1 MNHEY and CDR2 SMNVEV (reference sequence). V lost 3 bases, J lost 0 bases, and 4 bases stayed unmatched. The CDR3 sequence is 16 residues long. This CDR3 reads CASSLTSGSSTDTQYF. The CDR3 DNA reads TGTGCCAGCAGTTTGACTAGCGGCTCTAGCACAGATACGCAGTATTTT.